This TCR beta chain was captured in a study of monozygotic twins with inflammatory bowel disease. Study observations and caveats: Reduced clonotype sharing with other individuals was observed in IBD patients relative to healthy twins, especially with disease activity.

Points on this clonotype: The antigen is unknown.

From its re-call of the 5' RACE reads, TCRdb lists each CDR3 protein once, without DNA. Found here are some 150,000 distinct CDR3 sequences; the top ten clones hold roughly 7.4%. This CDR3 comprises 16 residues. The germline V gene has CDR1 ENHRY and CDR2 SYGVKD. From whole blood, total RNA was isolated without any sorting of T cells. This TCR derives from a human donor with ulcerative colitis or Crohn's disease, or a healthy co-twin of an affected twin (not recorded which). The chain links TRBV10-3 to TRBJ1-1; the D call of TRBD1 rests on TCRdb alone, since no DNA is present to check it. Sequenced sample: blood. The CDR3 is CAISPQPGQENTEAFF.